Following are 8 T cell receptor beta chains from one sample sequenced in a study of breast tumors, draining lymph nodes, adjacent tissues. TCRdb recomputed calls from the multiplex PCR reads with MiXCR, one row per CDR3 protein. Of about 20,000 distinct CDR3 sequences in the sample, roughly 30% were seen once. Sequenced sample: breast tumor tissue. Every receptor here comes from a female donor with breast cancer. Some clones in this sample may be carry-over from other donors' samples.

In its sample, this clonotype was seen many times. CDR3 bases: TGTGCCAGCTCAGGCAGGGTAGGGCACGAGCAGTACTTC. Its translation: CASSGRVGHEQYF. The chain carries TRBV18 and TRBJ2-7; maybe TRBD1 (5 bases). V dropped 5 bases and J dropped 5 bases, with 13 bases sitting between them. This CDR3 has 13 residues. CDR1 KGHSH and CDR2 LQKENI come from the germline V gene.

This clonotype appeared many times. The chain couples TRBV7-2 to TRBJ2-1; TRBD2 matches 11 bases. Germline CDR1 reads SGHTA; CDR2 reads FQGNSA. The CDR3 runs to 13 residues. Trimming at V came to 6 bases and at J to 5 bases, leaving 0 bases not matched to a gene. Here the CDR3 reads CASRLAGDNEQFF. As DNA, the CDR3 is TGTGCCAGCAGACTAGCGGGGGACAATGAGCAGTTCTTC. The full variable domain, its missing parts supplied by reference TRBV7-2 and TRBJ2-1, is GAGVSQSPSNKVTEKGKDVELRCDPISGHTALYWYRQSLGQGLEFLIYFQGNSAPDKSGLPSDRFSAERTGGSVSTLTIQRTQQEDSAVYLCASRLAGDNEQFFGPGTRLTVL.

This clonotype has a handful of counts. This sequence joins TRBV5-6 and TRBJ2-2; the D gene is possibly TRBD1 (6 bases). Germline V gene lookup returns CDR1 SGHDT and CDR2 YYEEEE. The CDR3 consists of 16 residues. V was trimmed by 0 bases and J by 2 bases, leaving 11 bases between them. This CDR3 is CASSLAQGLNTGELFF. The CDR3 nucleotides read TGTGCCAGCAGCTTGGCACAGGGCCTCAACACCGGGGAGCTGTTTTTT.

This clonotype appeared many times. The chain is built from TRBV7-6 and TRBJ2-2; 11 bases are shared with TRBD2. The CDR3 is made up of 17 amino acids. After removal of 0 bases from V and 2 bases from J, the junction contained 2 bases not matched to a gene. Germline V gene lookup returns CDR1 SGHVS and CDR2 FNYEAQ. The CDR3 sequence is CASSLARLAGNTGELFF. The CDR3 DNA follows: TGTGCCAGCAGCTTAGCCCGACTAGCGGGAAACACCGGGGAGCTGTTTTTT.

By sample share, this clonotype is medium-sized. This chain joins TRBV4-1 and TRBJ2-3, with D perhaps TRBD1 or TRBD2 (5 bases each). Trimming removed 5 bases at V and 7 bases at J, with 16 bases between. Germline V gene data show CDR1 as MGHRA and CDR2 as YSYEKL. The CDR3 has 14 residues. In nucleotides, the CDR3 is TGCGCCAGCAGCTACCGGGACGCGGCGAATACGCAGTATTTT. It encodes CASSYRDAANTQYF.

In the case of this clonotype: Mismatch with germline at one junction end may stem from a read error. The J gene is TRBJ2-7, the V gene TRBV4-1; a possible D gene is TRBD1 (6 bases). From germline, CDR1 is MGHRA and CDR2 YSYEKL. The CDR3 runs to 15 residues. For the CDR3, the DNA is TGTGCCAGCAGGTCAGTGCCGGGGACATCCTACGCGCAGTACTTC. Translating it yields CASRSVPGTSYAQYF.

This clonotype was seen ten or more times. The rearrangement uses TRBV11-3 and TRBJ1-5, with D hard to call. CDR1 SGHNT and CDR2 YENEEA come from the germline V gene. The CDR3 loop spans 17 amino acids. Trimming removed 2 bases at V and 7 bases at J, with 21 bases between. CDR3: CASSLPPRLDHCQPQHF. The DNA for the CDR3 is TGTGCCAGCAGCTTACCGCCTCGTTTGGATCATTGCCAGCCCCAGCATTTT.

This clonotype was counted ten times or more. The CDR3 DNA reads TGTGCCAGCACTTCCCGGCGGACCGGGGAGCTGTTTTTT. Protein: CASTSRRTGELFF. V usage is TRBV12-3 or TRBV12-4 and J usage is TRBJ2-2; the D is unclear. Trimming left V 7 bases short and J 5 bases short, with 11 bases between. This CDR3 spans 13 amino acids.